A selection of T cell receptor beta chains follows, all from one sample in a study of T-cell memory formation after mild COVID-19. In TCRdb, the 5' RACE reads were re-called with MiXCR into one record per CDR3 protein. Of about 200,000 distinct CDR3 sequences in the sample, roughly 10% were seen once. Sequencing input: PBMCs or a T cell subset sorted from them (not recorded which). These receptors came from a man between 18 and 35 years old who had mild COVID-19 (a few samples of this study predate the infection). Cell type and time point are not known. The CDR3 runs from the conserved cysteine through the conserved F or W. Each record gives: J gene, CDR3 length, D gene, V gene, clone size, CDR3 protein, CDR3 DNA. A D gene is named only where the DNA matches it firmly. Some rows mark clone size as missing; the rest say once, few, many or name a class of expanded clone.

TRBJ2-2	14	.	TRBV30	few	CAWSRPGNTGELFF	TGTGCCTGGAGCCGACCCGGGAACACCGGGGAGCTGTTTTTT
TRBJ1-3	14	.	TRBV3-1	few	CASSRGRAGNTIYF	TGTGCCAGCAGCCGAGGCAGGGCTGGAAACACCATATATTTT
TRBJ1-5	16	.	TRBV4-1	.	CASSQGTGLRNQPQHF	TGCGCCAGCAGCCAAGGTACAGGGTTGCGCAATCAGCCCCAGCATTTT
TRBJ2-2	14	.	TRBV3-1	many	CASSQGSGTGELFF	TGTGCCAGCAGCCAAGGTTCAGGCACCGGGGAGCTGTTTTTT
TRBJ2-2	14	.	TRBV6-2/TRBV6-3	.	CASQPRQNTGELFF	TGTGCCAGCCAACCGCGACAGAACACCGGGGAGCTGTTTTTT
TRBJ2-5	12	.	TRBV3-1	few	CASSHLQETQYF	TGTGCCAGCAGCCATCTCCAAGAGACCCAGTACTTC
TRBJ1-1	12	.	TRBV12-3/TRBV12-4	many	CAIWRWGGEAFF	TGTGCCATCTGGAGATGGGGTGGTGAAGCTTTCTTT
TRBJ2-3	15	.	TRBV4-1	many	CASSQGQRRTDTQYF	TGCGCCAGCAGCCAAGGTCAGCGACGCACAGATACGCAGTATTTT
TRBJ2-2	13	TRBD1	TRBV12-3/TRBV12-4	few	CASSFQGAGELFF	TGTGCCAGCAGTTTCCAGGGGGCCGGGGAGCTGTTTTTT
TRBJ2-7	14	.	TRBV6-1	.	CASSGWAESYEQYF	TGTGCCAGCAGTGGGTGGGCGGAGTCCTACGAGCAGTACTTC
TRBJ2-4	11	.	TRBV20-1	few	CSAFPRGIQYF	TGCAGTGCTTTTCCCCGGGGCATTCAGTACTTC
TRBJ2-7	14	.	TRBV14	few	CASSQLRGGSQQYF	TGTGCCAGCAGCCAACTCAGGGGAGGGTCACAGCAGTACTTC
TRBJ1-2	13	.	TRBV11-2	few	CASSDLILGGYTF	TGTGCCAGCAGCGATCTTATTCTAGGCGGCTACACCTTC
TRBJ1-1	13	.	TRBV4-2	.	CASSQEFSTEAFF	TGTGCCAGCAGCCAGGAATTTAGCACTGAAGCTTTCTTT
TRBJ2-6	18	.	TRBV4-1	.	CASSQDTLRDSGANVLTF	TGCGCCAGCAGCCAAGATACTCTGCGCGACTCTGGGGCCAACGTCCTGACTTTC